These 15 T cell receptor beta chains share one sample of origin, sequenced in a study of T cell responses to AZD1222 COVID-19 vaccine. Libraries were prepared by immunoSEQ multiplex PCR; TCRdb keeps only in-frame clonotypes and omits some of them. The data contain about 120,000 clones, roughly 87% of them singletons. The sequencing here drew on peripheral blood, taken on day 0 of AZD1222 vaccination. Receptors were obtained from an adult in good health.

The rearrangement joins TRBV28 to TRBJ1-1; D remains ambiguous. The V end lost 6 bases, the J end lost 6 bases, and 11 bases lay between the germline ends. The CDR3 length is 12 residues. Looked up from germline, CDR1 is MDHEN and CDR2 is SYDVKM. CDR3 coding DNA: TGTGCCAGCAGGGACCCTAGGGCTGAAGCTTTCTTT. Amino acid sequence: CASRDPRAEAFF.

This clone is a singleton in its sample. This chain links TRBV3-1 (or the pseudogene TRBV3-2) with TRBJ1-1, with 9 nucleotides matching TRBD1. J was trimmed by 2 bases and V by 7 bases; bases with no gene match: 5. The CDR3 spans 14 residues. Germline CDR1 reads LGHDT; CDR2 reads YNNKEL (reference sequence). CDR3 DNA: TGTGCCAGCACGCCACAGGGGGCCAACACTGAAGCTTTCTTT. This translates into CASTPQGANTEAFF.

J is TRBJ1-5 and V is TRBV15; D is unresolved. Germline lookup yields CDR1 LNHNV and CDR2 YYDKDF (reference sequence). This CDR3 spans 12 amino acids. Trimming removed 5 bases from V and 1 base from J, with 3 bases in between. The CDR3 protein is CATSQSNQPQHF. DNA for the CDR3: TGTGCCACCAGCCAGAGCAATCAGCCCCAGCATTTT.

The rearrangement joins TRBV7-2 to TRBJ2-7, with TRBD2 as a possible D gene (6 bases). Trimming took 5 bases from V and 8 from J, leaving 22 bases between them. The CDR3 extends over 15 amino acids. The germline CDR1 and CDR2 sequences are SGHTA and FQGNSA. The DNA for the CDR3 is TGTGCCAGCAGCACCGGCCGGAGACTAGTTAGCAAGCAGTACTTC. Amino acids: CASSTGRRLVSKQYF. Complete variable domain (other parts from reference TRBV7-2 and TRBJ2-7): GAGVSQSPSNKVTEKGKDVELRCDPISGHTALYWYRQSLGQGLEFLIYFQGNSAPDKSGLPSDRFSAERTGGSVSTLTIQRTQQEDSAVYLCASSTGRRLVSKQYFGPGTRLTVT.

This clone has a single count. This chain joins TRBV5-6 and TRBJ2-7, with D perhaps TRBD2 (5 bases). The CDR3 runs to 14 residues. The V end was cut by 2 bases, the J end by 3 bases, with 12 bases between. Germline CDR1 reads SGHDT; CDR2 reads YYEEEE. CDR3 loop: CASSFLIRDYEQYF. The CDR3 coding sequence is TGTGCCAGCAGCTTTCTTATACGGGACTACGAGCAGTACTTC.

V and J are TRBV7-2 and TRBJ2-1; TRBD1 matches at 10 bases. The ends lost 4 bases at V and 4 bases at J; junction bases unmatched: 4. The CDR3 spans 15 residues. Germline loops: CDR1 SGHTA, CDR2 FQGNSA. CDR3 nucleotide sequence: TGTGCCAGCAGCTCCGACAGGGGGCAGTACAATGAGCAGTTCTTC. Amino acids: CASSSDRGQYNEQFF.

The chain joins TRBV30 to TRBJ1-1, with 10 bases lining up with TRBD1. Germline values: CDR1 GTSNPN, CDR2 SVGIG (reference sequence). The CDR3 consists of 15 residues. V shed 4 bases, J shed 1 base, and the junction held 6 bases outside the gene matches. CDR3 amino acids: CAWTTGGLGNTEAFF. DNA for the CDR3: TGTGCCTGGACGACAGGGGGCCTTGGGAACACTGAAGCTTTCTTT.

This chain links TRBV6-5 with TRBJ1-1; the D gene is possibly TRBD1 (5 bases). Trimming took off 0 bases at V and 4 bases at J, with 9 bases between the two ends. Germline V gives CDR1 MNHEY, CDR2 SVGAGI. The CDR3 sequence is 14 residues long. CDR3 nucleotides: TGTGCCAGCAGTTACTCGGGGGGTGCCACTGAAGCTTTCTTT. Translating gives CASSYSGGATEAFF.

The CDR3 nucleotides read TGCAGTGCTAGTCGGGTGAACACTGAAGCTTTCTTT. Amino acid sequence: CSASRVNTEAFF. The chain is built from TRBV20-1 and TRBJ1-1; D ambiguous. The V end was cut by 3 bases, the J end by 0 bases, with 5 bases between. The CDR3 is made up of 12 amino acids. Germline V gene data show CDR1 as DFQATT and CDR2 as SNEGSKA (reference sequence).

The rearrangement joins TRBV12-3 or TRBV12-4 to TRBJ1-1; D uncertain. The ends were cut back, 4 bases at V and 1 base at J, with 7 bases in the middle. The CDR3 length is 13 residues. The CDR3 reads CASSSRQNTEAFF. CDR3 DNA: TGTGCCAGCAGTTCTAGACAGAACACTGAAGCTTTCTTT.

This chain joins TRBV19 and TRBJ2-1; TRBD2 matches at 11 bases. Germline V gene lookup returns CDR1 LNHDA and CDR2 SQIVND (reference sequence). CDR3 length: 16 amino acids. V was clipped by 3 bases and J by 3 bases; unmatched bases: 4. The CDR3 nucleotides are TGTGCCAGTAGTATTGGGACTAGCGGACTCTACAATGAGCAGTTCTTC. Translation gives CASSIGTSGLYNEQFF.

This rearrangement joins TRBV28 to TRBJ2-3; the match to TRBD2 covers 12 bases. The CDR3 has 15 residues. Trimming took 6 bases from V and 6 from J; bases not matched to a gene: 7. Per the germline V gene, CDR1 is MDHEN and CDR2 is SYDVKM. The chain's CDR3 is CASRASGRAVDTQYF. CDR3 DNA sequence: TGTGCCAGCAGGGCTAGCGGGAGGGCCGTGGATACGCAGTATTTT.

This chain links TRBV6-5 with TRBJ2-2, with 9 positions matching TRBD1. Losses at the gene ends were 8 bases for V and 6 bases for J; bases not matched to a gene: 4. The germline V gene encodes CDR1 MNHEY and CDR2 SVGAGI. The CDR3 extends over 13 amino acids. The DNA of the CDR3 is TGTGCCAGCGGACAGGGGAAACCCGGGGAGCTGTTTTTT. It codes for CASGQGKPGELFF.

V usage is TRBV5-1 and J usage is TRBJ2-3; D is unresolved. The CDR3 spans 14 residues. CDR1 SGHRS and CDR2 YFSETQ come from the germline V gene. V lost 5 bases and J 0 bases, leaving 10 bases between the germline ends. The DNA for the CDR3 is TGCGCCAGCAGTTCCTACATGAGCACAGATACGCAGTATTTT. Its protein is CASSSYMSTDTQYF.

This chain links TRBV9 with TRBJ2-3, with 8 bases fitting TRBD2. This CDR3 has 15 residues. V shed 0 bases, J shed 4 bases, and the junction held 4 bases outside the gene matches. CDR1 SGDLS and CDR2 YYNGEE come from the germline V gene. CDR3 loop: CASSVEGGGSDTQYF. CDR3 in DNA: TGTGCCAGCAGCGTAGAGGGCGGGGGGTCAGATACGCAGTATTTT.